Listed below are T cell receptor beta chains from one sample, sequenced in a study of PD-L1 blockade in urothelial cancer. Produced via immunoSEQ multiplex PCR; TCRdb's table is partial and in-frame only. The sample shows 60,000 or so clones, around 81% of them seen only once. This sample comprised PBMCs, obtained around atezolizumab (anti-PD-L1) treatment. All receptors come from a man aged 65 to 85 with urothelial cancer. Both conserved end residues are trimmed from each CDR3.

V	J	CDR3
TRBV18	TRBJ2-3	ASSRLAGSTDTQY
TRBV15	TRBJ2-4	ATSRDRLARSASIQY
TRBV11-3	TRBJ1-4	ASSLDYWQANEKLF
TRBV27	TRBJ2-7	ASSLSYRGLRYEQY
TRBV2	TRBJ1-2	ASSAGARSYGYT
TRBV30	TRBJ2-3	AWSASRLAGSADTQY
TRBV4-2	TRBJ1-1	ASSQDSGTWNTEAF
TRBV29-1	TRBJ2-5	SVGGGSGLETQY
TRBV9	TRBJ2-3	ASSGTSSDTQY
TRBV5-6	TRBJ2-1	ASSLGGISYNEQF